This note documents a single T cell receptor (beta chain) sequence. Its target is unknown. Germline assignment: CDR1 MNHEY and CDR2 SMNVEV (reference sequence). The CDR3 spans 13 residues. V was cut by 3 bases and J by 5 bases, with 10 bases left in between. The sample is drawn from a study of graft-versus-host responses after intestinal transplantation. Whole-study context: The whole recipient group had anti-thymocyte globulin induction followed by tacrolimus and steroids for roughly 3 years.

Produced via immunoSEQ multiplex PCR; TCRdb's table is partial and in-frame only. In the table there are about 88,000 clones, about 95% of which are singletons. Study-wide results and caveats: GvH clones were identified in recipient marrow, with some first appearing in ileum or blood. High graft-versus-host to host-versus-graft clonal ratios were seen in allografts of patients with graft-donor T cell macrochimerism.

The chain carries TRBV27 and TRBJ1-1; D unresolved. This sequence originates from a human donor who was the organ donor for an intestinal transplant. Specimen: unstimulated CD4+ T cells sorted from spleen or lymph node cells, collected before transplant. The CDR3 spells CASSFLRKTEAFF. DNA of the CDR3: TGTGCCAGCAGTTTCCTCCGCAAGACTGAAGCTTTCTTT.